These 21 T cell receptor beta chains were sequenced from one sample in a study of T cells after yellow fever vaccination. One entry per CDR3 protein, called by TCRdb with MiXCR from the 5' RACE reads. Among 200,000 to 300,000 distinct CDR3 sequences listed, under 15% were seen once. The input for sequencing was CD4+ T cells sorted from PBMCs, taken 45 days after the yellow fever booster vaccination. The receptor set was obtained from a man between 25 and 39 years old who received the YFV17D yellow fever vaccine.

The V and J genes are TRBV24-1 and TRBJ2-2; D is uncertain. Germline-derived CDR1 and CDR2 are KGHDR and SFDVKD. CDR3 size: 13 residues. With 7 bases removed from V and 0 bases from J, the gap between germline ends came to 5 bases. The CDR3 sequence: CATRSTNTGELFF. CDR3 DNA sequence: TGTGCCACCAGAAGCACGAACACCGGGGAGCTGTTTTTT.

V and J are TRBV5-1 and TRBJ2-7; a weak D match, TRBD2 (5 bases). V was clipped by 1 base and J by 2 bases, with 10 bases between them. The CDR3 runs to 14 residues. Germline V lookup: CDR1 SGHRS, CDR2 YFSETQ. CDR3 amino acids: CASSLYSETYEQYF. CDR3 in DNA: TGCGCCAGCAGCTTGTATAGCGAGACCTACGAGCAGTACTTC.

V and J are TRBV5-4 and TRBJ2-7; D may be TRBD2 (7 bases). The germline V gene has CDR1 SGHNT and CDR2 YYREEE (reference sequence). V lost 5 bases and J 6 bases, leaving 24 bases between the germline ends. The CDR3 runs 16 residues. CDR3 sequence: CASRAGASGLSGEQYF. The CDR3 DNA sequence: TGTGCCAGCAGGGCAGGGGCTAGCGGACTTAGCGGCGAGCAGTACTTC.

In regard to this clonotype: This may be a read error, as it is one base from a much larger clone. The chain has TRBV12-3 or TRBV12-4 and TRBJ2-1; the match to TRBD2 covers 10 bases. V gave up 7 bases and J gave up 5 bases; unmatched junction bases: 17. The CDR3 runs 18 residues. CDR3 amino acids: CASIFRSSSGSLHNEQFF. The CDR3 DNA sequence: TGTGCCAGCATTTTTCGGTCTTCTAGCGGGAGTCTCCACAATGAGCAGTTCTTC.

This clonotype was picked up many times. The chain employs TRBV20-1 and TRBJ2-5; the D gene is possibly TRBD2 (5 bases). The V gene lost 5 bases and the J gene lost 2 bases, with 9 bases spanning the gap. The CDR3 runs 12 residues. The V gene's germline CDR1 is DFQATT and CDR2 SNEGSKA (reference sequence). The CDR3 DNA reads as TGCAGTGCTGCCGGGGAACAAGAGACCCAGTACTTC. Protein sequence: CSAAGEQETQYF.

The rearrangement joins TRBV9 to TRBJ2-3; D remains ambiguous. The CDR3 has 15 amino acids. V was shortened by 2 bases and J by 1 base, with 11 bases between the two germline ends. The germline CDR1 and CDR2 sequences are SGDLS and YYNGEE. The CDR3 spells CASSVGLEGTDTQYF. In DNA form, the CDR3 reads TGTGCCAGCAGCGTCGGCCTAGAGGGCACAGATACGCAGTATTTT.

A few counts support this clonotype. The chain recombines TRBV4-3 with TRBJ2-1; TRBD2 matches at 9 bases. After removal of 3 bases from V and 7 bases from J, the junction contained 16 bases not matched to a gene. Germline CDR1 reads LGHNA; CDR2 reads YSLEER. The CDR3 has 18 residues. The CDR3 nucleotides read TGCGCCAGCAGCCACCCAAACCCACGTGCGGGAGGGGGTAATGAGCAGTTCTTC. Translation: CASSHPNPRAGGGNEQFF.

The V and J genes are TRBV7-8 and TRBJ2-7; TRBD1 matches at 7 bases. V lost 5 bases and J lost 13; bases outside the gene matches: 8. This CDR3 spans 11 amino acids. CDR1 and CDR2 from the germline V gene are SGHVS and FQNEAQ. CDR3 in amino acids: CASSAIQGLYF. The CDR3 DNA reads TGTGCCAGCAGCGCGATACAGGGGTTATACTTC. Full variable domain (rest looked up from reference TRBV7-8 and TRBJ2-7): GAGVSQSPRYKVAKRGQDVALRCDPISGHVSLFWYQQALGQGPEFLTYFQNEAQLDKSGLPSDRFFAERPEGSVSTLKIQRTQQEDSAVYLCASSAIQGLYFGPGTRLTVT.

This sequence joins TRBV29-1 and TRBJ1-2; 9 bases fit TRBD1. V trimming: 6 bases; J trimming: 7 bases; junction bases outside the gene matches: 9. Germline CDR1 and CDR2: SQVTM and ANQGSEA. The CDR3 contains 13 residues. The CDR3 bases are TGCAGCGTCAGAGCTACAGGGGGCAGTGGCTACACCTTC. Amino acids: CSVRATGGSGYTF.

A few counts support this clonotype. Written as DNA, the CDR3 is TGTGCCAGCAGCTTAGGGCTAGCGGGAGGGCGCGAGCAGTACTTC. Translated, it gives CASSLGLAGGREQYF. The chain links TRBV7-2 to TRBJ2-7, with 12 bases matching TRBD2. Losses at the gene ends were 1 base for V and 6 bases for J; bases not matched to a gene: 4. The germline CDR1 and CDR2 sequences are SGHTA and FQGNSA. The CDR3 length is 15 residues.

The rearrangement joins TRBV20-1 to TRBJ2-7; a possible D gene is TRBD2 (6 bases). The germline V gene has CDR1 DFQATT and CDR2 SNEGSKA (reference sequence). The CDR3 is 14 amino acids. Deletions cut 6 bases from V and 2 bases from J, with 17 bases between. CDR3 nucleotides: TGCAGTGCCCAGGCCCCGGGACTTACCTACGAGCAGTACTTC. Translating it yields CSAQAPGLTYEQYF.

This clonotype was counted a few times. The chain has TRBV20-1 and TRBJ2-5, with TRBD2 identical over 8 bases. The CDR3 length is 16 residues. Losses at the gene ends were 0 bases for V and 5 bases for J; bases not matched to a gene: 11. CDR1 DFQATT and CDR2 SNEGSKA come from the germline V gene (reference sequence). CDR3 protein: CSARDTWAGGGETQYF. DNA for the CDR3: TGCAGTGCTAGAGATACCTGGGCGGGAGGAGGGGAGACCCAGTACTTC.

This clonotype has a count of ten or more. V gene TRBV5-6 combines with J gene TRBJ2-5; D ambiguous. V was clipped by 0 bases and J by 2 bases, with 5 bases between them. This CDR3 is built from 13 residues. Germline values: CDR1 SGHDT, CDR2 YYEEEE. As DNA, the CDR3 is TGTGCCAGCAGCTTGGTCCTGCAAGAGACCCAGTACTTC. As protein: CASSLVLQETQYF.

There are a few counts of this clonotype. The V call is TRBV5-1, the J call TRBJ1-2, with 7 bases that match TRBD1. The V gene end was trimmed by 4 bases and the J gene end by 10 bases; junction bases not matched to a gene: 10. Germline V gives CDR1 SGHRS, CDR2 YFSETQ. The CDR3 is made up of 13 amino acids. The CDR3 bases are TGCGCCAGCAGCCCAGACAGGGCCGGGGACTACACCTTC. Protein: CASSPDRAGDYTF. Together with reference TRBV5-1 and TRBJ1-2, the CDR3 gives the full variable domain: KAGVTQTPRYLIKTRGQQVTLSCSPISGHRSVSWYQQTPGQGLQFLFEYFSETQRNKGNFPGRFSGRQFSNSRSEMNVSTLELGDSALYLCASSPDRAGDYTFGSGTRLTVV.

This clonotype appeared a few times. This rearrangement joins TRBV4-3 to TRBJ2-5, with D perhaps being TRBD1 or TRBD2 (5 bases each). Trimming took off 1 base at V and 5 bases at J, with 14 bases between the two ends. The CDR3 is made up of 15 amino acids. The V gene's germline CDR1 is LGHNA and CDR2 YSLEER. The CDR3 nucleotides read TGCGCCAGCAGCCAAGCTCGGGGCCTGGGGGAGACCCAGTACTTC. It yields the protein CASSQARGLGETQYF.

The rearrangement uses TRBV15 and TRBJ2-7, with D maybe TRBD1 (5 bases). Germline V lookup: CDR1 LNHNV, CDR2 YYDKDF (reference sequence). Trimming pared 4 bases from V and 2 bases from J, leaving 12 bases between. The CDR3 contains 14 residues. The DNA for the CDR3 is TGTGCCACCAGCACAACCATACAGGCCTACGAGCAGTACTTC. Its protein is CATSTTIQAYEQYF. Full variable domain (missing parts from reference TRBV15 and TRBJ2-7): DAMVIQNPRYQVTQFGKPVTLSCSQTLNHNVMYWYQQKSSQAPKLLFHYYDKDFNNEADTPDNFQSRRPNTSFCFLDIRSPGLGDTAMYLCATSTTIQAYEQYFGPGTRLTVT.

The chain links TRBV10-3 to TRBJ2-7, with 9 bases identical to TRBD2. From germline, CDR1 is ENHRY and CDR2 SYGVKD. With V trimmed by 7 bases and J by 7 bases, 5 bases remained unmatched. This CDR3 spans 12 amino acids. This CDR3 reads CAINSGSREQYF. Written as DNA, the CDR3 is TGTGCCATCAATAGCGGGAGTAGGGAGCAGTACTTC.

This clonotype appeared many times. CDR3 nucleotides: TGTGCCAGCAGTTACTCGGCGGCGAACACTGAAGCTTTCTTT. Translated, it gives CASSYSAANTEAFF. The chain has TRBV6-5 and TRBJ1-1; D not resolved. The CDR3 has 14 amino acids. CDR1 is MNHEY and CDR2 is SVGAGI in the germline V gene. Trimming pared 0 bases from V and 1 base from J, leaving 6 bases between.

This clonotype was found many times. The CDR3 DNA sequence: TGCAGCGTTGAGACTGAGCAGTTCTTC. Encoded protein: CSVETEQFF. The chain has TRBV29-1 and TRBJ2-1, with no clear D. The CDR3 extends over 9 amino acids. With 3 bases removed from V and 9 bases from J, the gap between germline ends came to 3 bases. From germline, CDR1 is SQVTM and CDR2 ANQGSEA.

The table lists this clonotype with a few counts. The chain employs TRBV5-5 and TRBJ2-5, with D maybe TRBD1 (5 bases). The CDR3 sequence is 11 residues long. Trimming took off 1 base at V and 13 bases at J, with 11 bases between the two ends. Germline V gene sequence: CDR1 SGHKS, CDR2 YYEKEE (reference sequence). CDR3 region: CASSLNRPWYF. The CDR3, as DNA: TGTGCCAGCAGCTTGAACAGGCCATGGTACTTC. The full variable domain, with the rest looked up from reference TRBV5-5 and TRBJ2-5, is DAGVTQSPTHLIKTRGQQVTLRCSPISGHKSVSWYQQVLGQGPQFIFQYYEKEERGRGNFPDRFSARQFPNYSSELNVNALLLGDSALYLCASSLNRPWYFGPGTRLLVL.

There are many counts of this clonotype. The chain employs TRBV15 and TRBJ2-5; D assignment may be TRBD1 or TRBD2 (5 bases each). The germline CDR1 and CDR2 sequences are LNHNV and YYDKDF (reference sequence). The CDR3 has 14 residues. V lost 0 bases and J 7 bases, leaving 12 bases between the germline ends. The CDR3 DNA reads TGTGCCACCAGCAGAGATCCTGGGGGTGGGACCCAGTACTTC. Its protein product is CATSRDPGGGTQYF.